Reported below is one T cell receptor (beta chain). Thawed unstimulated PBMCs were FACS-sorted by CD3, CD4 and CD8 into two populations. The sample belongs to a study of T cell clones after liver transplantation. V lost 1 base and J 3 bases, leaving 7 bases between the germline ends. Germline V gene data show CDR1 as SGHNT and CDR2 as YENEEA. There are 13 residues in the CDR3. Generated by immunoSEQ multiplex PCR, the TCRdb table keeps only in-frame clones and is missing some. The repertoire holds under 150,000 clones, with just over 90% as singletons. The chain joins TRBV11-3 to TRBJ2-7; unclear D gene. The material was CD4+ T cells from blood, obtained 12 months after liver transplant. This receptor was identified in a human patient who received a liver transplant. A share of the T cells may be of graft donor origin. The CDR3 is CASSLGRHYEQYF. CDR3 DNA: TGTGCCAGCAGCTTAGGACGACACTACGAGCAGTACTTC.